These T cell receptor beta chains were read from a single sample in a study of vaccination effects on CD4 cells after COVID-19. These receptors' targets are unknown. Assay used: immunoSEQ multiplex PCR; TCRdb lists only in-frame clones, some missing. Among 20,000 to 30,000 clones listed, over 75% were seen once. This specimen was CD4+ T cells from PBMCs cultured with HCoV-NL63 spike peptides, taken after COVID-19 vaccination. The origin of the receptors is a human donor who received a COVID-19 vaccine. Both conserved end residues are part of each CDR3. Each record gives: CDR3 protein, J gene, V gene.

CDR3: CAISETGQAAYEQYF
J: TRBJ2-7
V: TRBV10-3

CDR3: CASSLNSNQPQHF
J: TRBJ1-5
V: TRBV5-4

CDR3: CASSWTGTSGLTSSYNEQFF
J: TRBJ2-1
V: TRBV5-1

CDR3: CASSHPTGQGIAWQYTEAFF
J: TRBJ1-1
V: TRBV4-1

CDR3: CSVLAGNGYTF
J: TRBJ1-2
V: TRBV29-1

CDR3: CASSGPGLAGGGTDTQYF
J: TRBJ2-3
V: TRBV7-6

CDR3: CASSQVKSGGDQYTQYF
J: TRBJ2-3
V: TRBV4-1

CDR3: CASSILGQGVVEAFF
J: TRBJ1-1
V: TRBV19

CDR3: CASSQDGGTSTDTQYF
J: TRBJ2-3
V: TRBV14

CDR3: CASSIGGTGRNYGYTF
J: TRBJ1-2
V: TRBV19

CDR3: CASSWERISYEQYF
J: TRBJ2-7
V: TRBV4-2

CDR3: CASSPAGGRGNTGELFF
J: TRBJ2-2
V: TRBV19

CDR3: CASSYLAEDTEAFF
J: TRBJ1-1
V: TRBV6-2/TRBV6-3

CDR3: CASSQVRSYEQYF
J: TRBJ2-7
V: TRBV3-1/TRBV3-2

CDR3: CASSSPTGGNEKLFF
J: TRBJ1-4
V: TRBV28

CDR3: CASSRTSGDGVETQYF
J: TRBJ2-5
V: TRBV5-6